The clone carrying this TCR beta chain has a single count. Its specificity is unknown. The data are from a study of cytomegalovirus exposure and HLA in healthy donors. The CDR3 consists of 13 residues. V dropped 2 bases and J dropped 4 bases, with 8 bases sitting between them. Germline CDR1 and CDR2: LGHNA and YNFKEQ. Study-level points and caveats: Later, an analysis found that TCR clusters from the first cohort tended to co-occur in the 90 to 150 validation repertoires.

Measured with immunoSEQ multiplex PCR; TCRdb has only the in-frame clones, and not every one. The sample has roughly 260,000 clones, about 87% seen once. This receptor was obtained from a man aged 18 to 29 in good health and CMV-seronegative. Sequences were obtained from PBMCs. This chain joins TRBV4-2 and TRBJ2-5, with D possibly TRBD1 on 5 matching bases. CDR3: CASSQRQGETQYF. Written as DNA, the CDR3 is TGTGCCAGCAGCCAACGCCAGGGAGAGACCCAGTACTTC.